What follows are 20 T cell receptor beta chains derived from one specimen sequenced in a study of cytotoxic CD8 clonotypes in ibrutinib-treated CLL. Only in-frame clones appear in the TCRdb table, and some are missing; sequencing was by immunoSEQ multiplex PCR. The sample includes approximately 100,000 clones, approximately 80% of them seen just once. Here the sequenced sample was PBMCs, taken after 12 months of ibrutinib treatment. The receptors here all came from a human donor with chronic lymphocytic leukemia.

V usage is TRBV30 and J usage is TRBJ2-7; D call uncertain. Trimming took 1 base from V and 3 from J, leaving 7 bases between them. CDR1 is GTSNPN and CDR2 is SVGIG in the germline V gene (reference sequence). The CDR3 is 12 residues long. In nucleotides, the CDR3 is TGTGCCTGGAGTGCCTACTTCTACGAGCAGTACTTC. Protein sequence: CAWSAYFYEQYF. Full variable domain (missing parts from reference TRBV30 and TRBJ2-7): SQTIHQWPATLVQPVGSPLSLECTVEGTSNPNLYWYRQAAGRGLQLLFYSVGIGQISSEVPQNLSASRPQDRQFILSSKKLLLSDSGFYLCAWSAYFYEQYFGPGTRLTVT.

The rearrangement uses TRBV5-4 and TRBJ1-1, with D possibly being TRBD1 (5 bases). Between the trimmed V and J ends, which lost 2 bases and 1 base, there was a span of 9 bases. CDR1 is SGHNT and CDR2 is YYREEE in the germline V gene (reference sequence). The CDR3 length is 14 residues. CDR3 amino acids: CASSLFGANTEAFF. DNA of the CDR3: TGTGCCAGCAGCTTATTCGGGGCGAACACTGAAGCTTTCTTT.

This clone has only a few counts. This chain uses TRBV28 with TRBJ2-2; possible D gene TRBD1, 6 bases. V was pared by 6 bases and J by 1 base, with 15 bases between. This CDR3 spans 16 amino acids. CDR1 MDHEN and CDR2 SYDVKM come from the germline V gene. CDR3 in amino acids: CASRPTGTKNTGELFF. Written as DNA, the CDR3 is TGTGCCAGCAGGCCTACCGGGACAAAGAACACCGGGGAGCTGTTTTTT.

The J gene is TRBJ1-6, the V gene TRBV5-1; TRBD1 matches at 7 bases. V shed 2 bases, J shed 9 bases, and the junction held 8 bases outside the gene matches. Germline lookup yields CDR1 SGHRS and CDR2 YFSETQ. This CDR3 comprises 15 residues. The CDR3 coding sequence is TGCGCCAGCAGCTTAACCGGACAGGCGAGTTCACCCCTCCACTTT. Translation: CASSLTGQASSPLHF.

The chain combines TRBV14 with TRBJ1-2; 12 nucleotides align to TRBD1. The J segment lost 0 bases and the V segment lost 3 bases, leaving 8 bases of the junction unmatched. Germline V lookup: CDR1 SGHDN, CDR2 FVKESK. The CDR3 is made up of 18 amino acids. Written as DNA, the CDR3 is TGTGCCAGCAGCCAGGGGGACAGGGGGCAAAAGTCTAACTATGGCTACACCTTC. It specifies CASSQGDRGQKSNYGYTF. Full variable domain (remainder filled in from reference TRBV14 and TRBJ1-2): EAGVTQFPSHSVIEKGQTVTLRCDPISGHDNLYWYRRVMGKEIKFLLHFVKESKQDESGMPNNRFLAERTGGTYSTLKVQPAELEDSGVYFCASSQGDRGQKSNYGYTFGSGTRLTVV.

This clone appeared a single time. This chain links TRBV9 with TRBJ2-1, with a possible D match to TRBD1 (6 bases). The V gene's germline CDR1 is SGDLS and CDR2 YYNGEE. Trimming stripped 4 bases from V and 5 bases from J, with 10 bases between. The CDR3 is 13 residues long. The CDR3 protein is CASSPHRDNEQFF. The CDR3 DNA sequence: TGTGCCAGCAGCCCACACAGGGACAATGAGCAGTTCTTC.

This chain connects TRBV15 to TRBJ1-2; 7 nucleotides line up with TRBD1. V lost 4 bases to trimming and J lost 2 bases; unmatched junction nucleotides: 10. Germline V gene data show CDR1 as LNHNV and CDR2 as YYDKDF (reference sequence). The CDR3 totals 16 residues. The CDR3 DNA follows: TGTGCCACCAGCAAAGAGGGGGGACAGCCAAACTATGGCTACACCTTC. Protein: CATSKEGGQPNYGYTF.

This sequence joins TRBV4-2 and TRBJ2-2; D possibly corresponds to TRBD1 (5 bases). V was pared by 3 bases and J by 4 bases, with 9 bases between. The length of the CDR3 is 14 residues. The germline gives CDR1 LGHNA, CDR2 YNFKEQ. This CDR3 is CASSQGRTTGELFF. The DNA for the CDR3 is TGTGCCAGCAGCCAGGGGCGGACCACCGGGGAGCTGTTTTTT.

CDR3: CASSIGGDTEAFF. Here the CDR3 DNA reads TGTGCCAGCAGCATTGGGGGGGACACTGAAGCTTTCTTT. This chain uses TRBV7-2 with TRBJ1-1; tentatively, D is TRBD1 (5 bases). Trimming took 5 bases from V and 3 from J, leaving 10 bases between them. This CDR3 comprises 13 residues. Germline V gives CDR1 SGHTA, CDR2 FQGNSA.

In DNA form, the CDR3 reads TGTGCCAGCAACCAACCGACAGGAAGCTCCTACGAGCAGTACTTC. This translates into CASNQPTGSSYEQYF. The rearrangement joins TRBV6-1 to TRBJ2-7, with a weak D call TRBD1 (6 bases). CDR1 and CDR2 (germline): MNHNS, SASEGT. Trimming cost V 7 bases and J 0 bases, with 16 bases left between them. The CDR3 has 15 residues.

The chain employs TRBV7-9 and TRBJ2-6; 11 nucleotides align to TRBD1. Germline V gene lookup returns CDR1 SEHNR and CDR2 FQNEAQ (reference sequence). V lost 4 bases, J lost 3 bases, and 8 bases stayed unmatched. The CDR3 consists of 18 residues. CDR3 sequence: CASSSPDRGQSGANVLTF. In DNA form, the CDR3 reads TGTGCCAGCAGCTCCCCGGACAGGGGGCAGAGTGGGGCCAACGTCCTGACTTTC.

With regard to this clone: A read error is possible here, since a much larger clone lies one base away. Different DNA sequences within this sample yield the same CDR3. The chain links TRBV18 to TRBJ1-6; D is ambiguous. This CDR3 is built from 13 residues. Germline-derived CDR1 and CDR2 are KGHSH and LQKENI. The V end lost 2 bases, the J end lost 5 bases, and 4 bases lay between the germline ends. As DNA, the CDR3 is TGTGCCAGCTCACCAATGGATAATTCACCCCTCCACTTT. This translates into CASSPMDNSPLHF.

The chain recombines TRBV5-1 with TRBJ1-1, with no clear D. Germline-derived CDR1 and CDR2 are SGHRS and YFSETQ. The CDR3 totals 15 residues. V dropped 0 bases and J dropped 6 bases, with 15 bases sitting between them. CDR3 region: CASSLVQARSAEAFF. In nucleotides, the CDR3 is TGCGCCAGCAGCTTGGTCCAGGCTAGGAGCGCTGAAGCTTTCTTT.

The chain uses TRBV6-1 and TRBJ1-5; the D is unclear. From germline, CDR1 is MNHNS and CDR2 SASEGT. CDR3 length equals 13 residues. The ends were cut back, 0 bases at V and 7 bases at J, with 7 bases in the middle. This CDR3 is CASSEARRQPQHF. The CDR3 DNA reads TGTGCCAGCAGTGAAGCGCGAAGACAGCCCCAGCATTTT.

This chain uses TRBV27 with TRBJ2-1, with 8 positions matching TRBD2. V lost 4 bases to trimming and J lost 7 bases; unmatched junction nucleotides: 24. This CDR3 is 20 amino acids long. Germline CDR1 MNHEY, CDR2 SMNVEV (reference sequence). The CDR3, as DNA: TGTGCCAGCAGTTCCTACACCCTTCCGGGAGGGGGGCGTCCAGATAATGAGCAGTTCTTC. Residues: CASSSYTLPGGGRPDNEQFF.

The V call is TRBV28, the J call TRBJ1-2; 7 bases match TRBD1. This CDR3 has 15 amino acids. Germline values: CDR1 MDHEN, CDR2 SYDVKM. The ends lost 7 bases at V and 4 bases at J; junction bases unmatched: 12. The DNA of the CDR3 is TGTGCCAGCACCTCCGTCAGGGGGTTTGGCTATGGCTACACCTTC. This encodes CASTSVRGFGYGYTF.

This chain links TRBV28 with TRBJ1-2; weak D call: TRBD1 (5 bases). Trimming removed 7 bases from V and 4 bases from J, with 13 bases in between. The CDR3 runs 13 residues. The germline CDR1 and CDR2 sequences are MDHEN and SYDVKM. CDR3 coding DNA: TGTGCCAGCATGGAGGGGCAAACCTATGGCTACACCTTC. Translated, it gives CASMEGQTYGYTF.

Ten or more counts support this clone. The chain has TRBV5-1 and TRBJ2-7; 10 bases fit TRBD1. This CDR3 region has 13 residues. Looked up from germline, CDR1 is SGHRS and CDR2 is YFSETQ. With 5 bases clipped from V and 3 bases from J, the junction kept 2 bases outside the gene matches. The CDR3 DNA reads TGCGCCAGCAGGTGGACAGGGGGCTACGAGCAGTACTTC. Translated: CASRWTGGYEQYF.

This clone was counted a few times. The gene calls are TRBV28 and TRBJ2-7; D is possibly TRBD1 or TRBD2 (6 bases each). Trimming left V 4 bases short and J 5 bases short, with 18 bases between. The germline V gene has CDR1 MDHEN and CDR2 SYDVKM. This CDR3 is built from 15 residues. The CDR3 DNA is TGTGCCAGCAGTTCCCCGGGGGACACCAAGGACGAGCAGTACTTC. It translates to CASSSPGDTKDEQYF.

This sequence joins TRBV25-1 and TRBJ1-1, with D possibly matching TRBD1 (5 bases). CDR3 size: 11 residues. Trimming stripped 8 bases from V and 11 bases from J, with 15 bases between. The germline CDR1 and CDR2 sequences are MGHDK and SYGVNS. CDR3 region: CASFGSGQAFF. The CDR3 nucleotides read TGTGCCAGCTTTGGATCAGGGCAGGCTTTCTTT.